Below, 25 T cell receptor beta chains from the same sample are listed, as sequenced in a study of shared clonotypes between healthy human individuals. Positive CCR7 selection of CD45RO-negative cells yielded the naive CD8 cells, and terminally differentiated effector memory CD45RA+ cells were excluded. Assay: immunoSEQ multiplex PCR; the TCRdb copy retains only in-frame clones and omits some. This sample has more than 2 million clones; 93% occur once, and the top ten carry approximately 1.7%. The material sequenced was naive CD8+ T cells from PBMCs. Receptors were obtained from a man younger than 35 in good health. Some clones in this sample may be carry-over from other donors' samples.

The chain carries TRBV6-5 and TRBJ2-2; 13 bases align to TRBD2. The CDR3 runs to 14 residues. Germline loops: CDR1 MNHEY, CDR2 SVGAGI. V shed 5 bases and J 8 bases; nucleotides not matched to a gene: 2. This CDR3 reads CASSAGLAGGELFF. CDR3 bases: TGTGCCAGCAGTGCGGGACTAGCGGGAGGGGAGCTGTTTTTT.

The chain links TRBV19 to TRBJ2-1, with D perhaps matching TRBD2 (6 bases). This CDR3 contains 13 residues. V lost 6 bases and J 6 bases, leaving 12 bases between the germline ends. Germline CDR1 is LNHDA and CDR2 is SQIVND (reference sequence). CDR3 DNA sequence: TGTGCCAGTAGGCACCCTAGCGCCAATGAGCAGTTCTTC. As protein: CASRHPSANEQFF.

This chain joins TRBV7-8 and TRBJ2-1, with TRBD1 matching over 8 bases. CDR1 and CDR2 (germline): SGHVS, FQNEAQ. With V trimmed by 3 bases and J by 3 bases, 10 bases remained unmatched. This CDR3 is 17 amino acids long. The CDR3 protein is CASSFFTGQANYNEQFF. DNA of the CDR3: TGTGCCAGCAGCTTTTTTACGGGACAGGCCAACTACAATGAGCAGTTCTTC.

This rearrangement joins TRBV27 to TRBJ1-2; no clear D. Trimming removed 5 bases at V and 4 bases at J, with 17 bases between. This CDR3 has 15 amino acids. CDR1 is MNHEY, CDR2 SMNVEV, per germline (reference sequence). The CDR3 reads CASSPWTETLYGYTF. The DNA for the CDR3 is TGTGCCAGCAGTCCTTGGACGGAAACCCTCTATGGCTACACCTTC.

The chain employs TRBV7-9 and TRBJ2-3; D assignment may be TRBD1 or TRBD2 (5 bases each). The CDR3 has 15 amino acids. Germline loops: CDR1 SEHNR, CDR2 FQNEAQ (reference sequence). With 5 bases removed from V and 3 bases from J, the gap between germline ends came to 15 bases. The CDR3 sequence is CASSRPLGGTDTQYF. The CDR3 DNA reads TGTGCCAGCAGCCGTCCTCTTGGGGGTACAGATACGCAGTATTTT.

Details on this clone: This CDR3 is also generated by other DNA sequences in the sample. The chain recombines TRBV19 with TRBJ2-6; D is unclear. The CDR3 totals 15 residues. Trimming pared 3 bases from V and 1 base from J, leaving 7 bases between. Looked up from germline, CDR1 is LNHDA and CDR2 is SQIVND (reference sequence). The CDR3 is CASSIWASGANVLTF. CDR3 nucleotide sequence: TGTGCCAGTAGTATTTGGGCTTCTGGGGCCAACGTCCTGACTTTC.

In this sample, this clone turned up once. The CDR3 DNA reads as TGTGCCAGTAGTATAGGGGGGAGCTGGACCGGGGAGCTGTTTTTT. As protein: CASSIGGSWTGELFF. V gene TRBV19 combines with J gene TRBJ2-2; D could derive from TRBD1 or TRBD2 (5 bases each). V gave up 1 base and J gave up 5 bases, with 11 bases separating them. This CDR3 is 15 amino acids long. Germline V CDR1 and CDR2: LNHDA, SQIVND (reference sequence). The whole variable domain, remainder taken from reference TRBV19 and TRBJ2-2, is DGGITQSPKYLFRKEGQNVTLSCEQNLNHDAMYWYRQDPGQGLRLIYYSQIVNDFQKGDIAEGYSVSREKKESFPLTVTSAQKNPTAFYLCASSIGGSWTGELFFGEGSRLTVL.

The V gene is TRBV2, the J gene TRBJ2-7; D is uncertain. With 2 bases removed from V and 4 bases from J, the gap between germline ends came to 6 bases. The CDR3 covers 12 residues. Germline CDR1 reads SNHLY; CDR2 reads FYNNEI. CDR3 residues: CASSEPKYEQYF. Here the CDR3 DNA reads TGTGCCAGCAGTGAACCGAAATACGAGCAGTACTTC. The full variable domain, rest sourced from reference TRBV2 and TRBJ2-7, is EPEVTQTPSHQVTQMGQEVILRCVPISNHLYFYWYRQILGQKVEFLVSFYNNEISEKSEIFDDQFSVERPDGSNFTLKIRSTKLEDSAMYFCASSEPKYEQYFGPGTRLTVT.

Only one count was recorded for this clone. The chain uses TRBV5-4 and TRBJ2-2; 7 nucleotides align to TRBD1. V shed 2 bases, J shed 1 base, and the junction held 5 bases outside the gene matches. This CDR3 is 16 amino acids long. The germline V gene has CDR1 SGHNT and CDR2 YYREEE (reference sequence). The CDR3 loop is CASSFWDSQNTGELFF. The CDR3, as DNA: TGTGCCAGCAGCTTCTGGGACAGCCAGAACACCGGGGAGCTGTTTTTT.

CDR3 nucleotide sequence: TGCGCCAGCAGCAACGTAGCTCCCCGGGCTAACTATGGCTACACCTTC. Translating it yields CASSNVAPRANYGYTF. J is TRBJ1-2 and V is TRBV4-1, with D uncertain. Trimming took 5 bases from V and 0 from J, leaving 16 bases between them. Germline CDR1 MGHRA, CDR2 YSYEKL. The CDR3 spans 16 residues.

The V call is TRBV23-1, the J call TRBJ2-7, with a weak D call TRBD1 (5 bases). TRBV23-1 is marked as an open reading frame, function uncertain. V lost 7 bases, J lost 2 bases, and 12 bases lay in between. The CDR3 runs 13 residues. The CDR3 loop reads CASIGAEAYEQYF. Here the CDR3 DNA reads TGCGCCAGCATAGGGGCTGAAGCCTACGAGCAGTACTTC.

The chain combines TRBV19 with TRBJ1-5; no clear D gene. The CDR3 runs 14 residues. Per the germline V gene, CDR1 is LNHDA and CDR2 is SQIVND (reference sequence). The V gene lost 5 bases and the J gene lost 0 bases, with 8 bases spanning the gap. DNA of the CDR3: TGTGCCAGTAGTGAGCTCTATAGCAATCAGCCCCAGCATTTT. Residues: CASSELYSNQPQHF.

The rearrangement uses TRBV9 and TRBJ2-7, with 9 bases fitting TRBD2. The trim removed 3 bases at V and 2 bases at J, leaving 9 bases unmatched. CDR3 length: 16 amino acids. CDR1 and CDR2 (germline): SGDLS, YYNGEE. CDR3 DNA sequence: TGTGCCAGCAGCGAGGGGCGCCTAGCGGGAACCTACGAGCAGTACTTC. This gives the protein CASSEGRLAGTYEQYF.

This chain connects TRBV6-6 to TRBJ2-7; no definite D call. CDR1 is MNHNY and CDR2 is SVGAGI in the germline V gene (reference sequence). The CDR3 runs 14 residues. Deletions cut 0 bases from V and 2 bases from J, with 8 bases between. This chain's CDR3 is CASSYSQPAYEQYF. CDR3 sequence (DNA): TGTGCCAGCAGTTACTCCCAGCCCGCCTACGAGCAGTACTTC.

The CDR3 DNA reads as TGTGCCAGCAGTGCCGGGGCTAACAACTATGGCTACACCTTC. This sequence encodes CASSAGANNYGYTF. The chain employs TRBV7-8 and TRBJ1-2; the D gene is possibly TRBD1 (5 bases). V dropped 6 bases and J dropped 2 bases, with 13 bases sitting between them. Germline V gives CDR1 SGHVS, CDR2 FQNEAQ. This CDR3 comprises 14 residues.

The J gene is TRBJ2-1, the V gene TRBV15; D is possibly TRBD2 (6 bases). Trimming removed 5 bases at V and 2 bases at J, with 13 bases between. This CDR3 is 15 amino acids long. Germline loops: CDR1 LNHNV, CDR2 YYDKDF (reference sequence). CDR3 coding DNA: TGTGCCACCAGCCCGGGCGGGATGGCCTACAATGAGCAGTTCTTC. Its protein is CATSPGGMAYNEQFF. The complete variable domain, with remaining parts taken from reference TRBV15 and TRBJ2-1, reads DAMVIQNPRYQVTQFGKPVTLSCSQTLNHNVMYWYQQKSSQAPKLLFHYYDKDFNNEADTPDNFQSRRPNTSFCFLDIRSPGLGDTAMYLCATSPGGMAYNEQFFGPGTRLTVL.

CDR3 protein: CASSPSSGSSNQPQHF. The CDR3 nucleotides read TGTGCCAGCAGTCCAAGTTCGGGCAGTTCCAATCAGCCCCAGCATTTT. The gene calls are TRBV27 and TRBJ1-5, with D hard to call. This CDR3 region has 16 residues. CDR1 MNHEY and CDR2 SMNVEV come from the germline V gene (reference sequence). V was clipped by 5 bases and J by 3 bases, with 17 bases between them.

This chain links TRBV7-2 with TRBJ2-7; 7 bases match TRBD2. Germline loops: CDR1 SGHTA, CDR2 FQGNSA. J was trimmed by 0 bases and V by 4 bases; bases with no gene match: 12. There are 17 residues in the CDR3. The CDR3 DNA is TGTGCCAGCAGCTCGCCCTATTGGGGGGGAAGCTCCTACGAGCAGTACTTC. Protein: CASSSPYWGGSSYEQYF. Full variable domain (outside the CDR3, taken from reference TRBV7-2 and TRBJ2-7): GAGVSQSPSNKVTEKGKDVELRCDPISGHTALYWYRQSLGQGLEFLIYFQGNSAPDKSGLPSDRFSAERTGGSVSTLTIQRTQQEDSAVYLCASSSPYWGGSSYEQYFGPGTRLTVT.

The chain is built from TRBV13 and TRBJ1-4, with D perhaps matching TRBD1 (5 bases). The CDR3 has 14 residues. V was trimmed by 8 bases and J by 6 bases, leaving 16 bases between them. Per germline, CDR1 PRHDT and CDR2 FYEKMQ (reference sequence). The CDR3 loop is CASALDSTHEKLFF. As DNA, the CDR3 is TGTGCCAGCGCCCTAGACAGTACCCATGAAAAACTGTTTTTT.

The chain is built from TRBV30 and TRBJ2-1; tentatively, D is TRBD2 (6 bases). The CDR3 has 16 amino acids. Germline-derived CDR1 and CDR2 are GTSNPN and SVGIG (reference sequence). Trimming removed 3 bases from V and 9 bases from J, with 24 bases in between. DNA for the CDR3: TGTGCCTGGAGGGCTTGGGACTGGCCGATGCGTGGTGAGCAGTTCTTC. It yields the protein CAWRAWDWPMRGEQFF.

The gene calls are TRBV19 and TRBJ2-1, with D perhaps matching TRBD1 (5 bases). The CDR3 loop spans 17 amino acids. Deletions cut 0 bases from V and 0 bases from J, with 12 bases between. Per the germline V gene, CDR1 is LNHDA and CDR2 is SQIVND (reference sequence). CDR3 sequence (DNA): TGTGCCAGTAGTATAGATCAGGGCTACAGCTCCTACAATGAGCAGTTCTTC. Residues: CASSIDQGYSSYNEQFF.

The chain employs TRBV4-1 and TRBJ2-5, with D possibly being TRBD1 (5 bases). Per the germline V gene, CDR1 is MGHRA and CDR2 is YSYEKL. V lost 0 bases, J lost 1 base, and 15 bases lay in between. There are 17 residues in the CDR3. In DNA form, the CDR3 reads TGCGCCAGCAGCCAAGATGTATCGTGGCAGGGCCAAGAGACCCAGTACTTC. It encodes CASSQDVSWQGQETQYF.

The chain recombines TRBV27 with TRBJ2-7, with D possibly called TRBD1 or TRBD2 (6 bases each). Trimming cost V 6 bases and J 5 bases, with 20 bases left between them. This CDR3 spans 15 amino acids. Germline V gene sequence: CDR1 MNHEY, CDR2 SMNVEV (reference sequence). Here the CDR3 DNA reads TGTGCCAGCAGCCCTGAGGGGGGCGAATTCCACGAGCAGTACTTC. This translates into CASSPEGGEFHEQYF.

The chain is built from TRBV12-5 and TRBJ2-1; D not resolved. The CDR3 is 11 amino acids. The V and J ends lost 5 bases and 5 bases respectively, with 4 bases between them. Germline loops: CDR1 LGHNT, CDR2 FRNRAP. This CDR3 reads CASGTDNEQFF. DNA for the CDR3: TGTGCTAGTGGTACCGACAATGAGCAGTTCTTC.

This clone was detected only once. The chain links TRBV2 to TRBJ1-5; 7 nucleotides align to TRBD1. V lost 7 bases to trimming and J lost 3 bases; unmatched junction nucleotides: 3. The CDR3 runs 13 residues. Germline V gives CDR1 SNHLY, CDR2 FYNNEI. The CDR3 region is CASKDRSNQPQHF. In DNA form, the CDR3 reads TGTGCCAGCAAGGACAGGTCCAATCAGCCCCAGCATTTT.